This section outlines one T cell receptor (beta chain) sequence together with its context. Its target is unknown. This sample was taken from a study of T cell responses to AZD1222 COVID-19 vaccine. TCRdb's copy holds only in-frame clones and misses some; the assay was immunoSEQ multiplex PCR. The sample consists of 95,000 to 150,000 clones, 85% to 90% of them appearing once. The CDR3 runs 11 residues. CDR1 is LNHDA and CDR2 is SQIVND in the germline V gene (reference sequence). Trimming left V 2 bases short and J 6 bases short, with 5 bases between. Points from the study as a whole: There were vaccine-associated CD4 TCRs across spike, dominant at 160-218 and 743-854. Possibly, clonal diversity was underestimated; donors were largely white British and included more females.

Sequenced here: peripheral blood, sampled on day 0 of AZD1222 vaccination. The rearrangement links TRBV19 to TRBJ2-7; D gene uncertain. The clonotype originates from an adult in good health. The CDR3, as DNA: TGTGCCAGTAGTATAATGGGCGAGCAGTACTTC. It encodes CASSIMGEQYF.